This passage covers 20 T cell receptor beta chains from one sample sequenced in a study of blood T cell repertoires in COVID-19. Clones were sequenced by immunoSEQ multiplex PCR, and TCRdb holds only the in-frame ones, with some missing. In the table there are fewer than 85,000 clones, around 80% of which are singletons. The sample taken for sequencing was peripheral blood. These receptors were collected from a human donor in a cohort sampled during active COVID-19.

Worth noting for this clone: The junction and the germline gene differ at one end; a read error may be behind it. The rearrangement links TRBV19 to TRBJ1-5; D unresolved. The CDR3 runs 14 residues. CDR1 LNHDA and CDR2 SQIVND come from the germline V gene (reference sequence). CDR3 nucleotides: TGTGTCAGTAGGGAGGGCTTGTACAATCAGCCCCAGCATTTT. Residues: CVSREGLYNQPQHF.

This clone came up once. The chain links TRBV19 to TRBJ2-1, with TRBD2 matching over 7 bases. Unmatched junction bases numbered 5, after V lost 5 bases and J lost 4 bases. The germline V gene has CDR1 LNHDA and CDR2 SQIVND (reference sequence). This CDR3 region has 14 residues. The CDR3 region is CASSQEGLYNEQFF. DNA of the CDR3: TGTGCCAGTAGTCAGGAGGGACTATACAATGAGCAGTTCTTC.

This clone was counted once. The chain combines TRBV4-1 with TRBJ2-5; no reliable D call. Trimming shortened V by 1 base and J by 4 bases, and 10 bases separated the two germline ends. There are 14 residues in the CDR3. Germline V gene sequence: CDR1 MGHRA, CDR2 YSYEKL. This CDR3 is CASSQVDTAETQYF. DNA for the CDR3: TGCGCCAGCAGCCAAGTTGACACCGCAGAGACCCAGTACTTC.

As DNA, the CDR3 is TGCGCCAGCAGCCTAGGAGGACAGGCATCCTACGAGCAGTACTTC. This codes for CASSLGGQASYEQYF. The rearrangement links TRBV4-1 to TRBJ2-7; 7 positions agree with TRBD1. Germline assignment: CDR1 MGHRA and CDR2 YSYEKL. The CDR3 extends over 15 amino acids. V shed 4 bases, J shed 1 base, and the junction held 7 bases outside the gene matches.

V usage is TRBV18 and J usage is TRBJ1-2; D is unresolved. The V and J ends lost 0 bases and 0 bases respectively, with 8 bases between them. CDR3 length: 15 residues. The germline V gene encodes CDR1 KGHSH and CDR2 LQKENI. CDR3 loop: CASSPPSVTNYGYTF. Written as DNA, the CDR3 is TGTGCCAGCTCACCACCGTCTGTTACTAACTATGGCTACACCTTC.

This chain uses TRBV6-6 with TRBJ2-3; 8 nucleotides match TRBD2. CDR3 length: 19 residues. CDR1 and CDR2 (germline): MNHNY, SVGAGI (reference sequence). V lost 7 bases, J lost 3 bases, and 21 bases stayed unmatched. The CDR3 DNA follows: TGTGCCAGCATTCGAGGCCTAAACCCCCTCAGCGGGGGAACAGATACGCAGTATTTT. The encoded protein is CASIRGLNPLSGGTDTQYF.

The chain employs TRBV23-1 and TRBJ2-5; D possibly corresponds to TRBD2 (6 bases). TRBV23-1 is an open reading frame, and its role is uncertain. The CDR3 has 15 residues. Trimming shortened V by 6 bases and J by 5 bases, and 19 bases separated the two germline ends. Here the CDR3 reads CASRDSYFREETQYF. The DNA of the CDR3 is TGCGCCAGCAGAGACAGCTACTTTCGGGAGGAGACCCAGTACTTC.

The chain joins TRBV6-4 to TRBJ1-5; 8 nucleotides line up with TRBD1. The V and J ends lost 5 bases and 0 bases, in that order; junction bases with no gene match: 3. The germline V gene has CDR1 MRHNA and CDR2 SNTAGT. This CDR3 is built from 15 residues. CDR3 sequence: CASSLTGDSNQPQHF. CDR3 DNA sequence: TGTGCCAGCAGTTTGACAGGGGATAGCAATCAGCCCCAGCATTTT.

The chain uses TRBV21-1 and TRBJ2-5; the table assigns TRBD2, which was not confirmed against the DNA. TRBV21-1 is classified as a pseudogene. The CDR3 has 16 residues. The CDR3 coding sequence is TGTGCCAGCAGCCAGGGGGAGCGGGGGGGCGTAGAGACCCAGTACTTC. Protein sequence: CASSQGERGGVETQYF.

This clone came up a few times. The V gene is TRBV5-5, the J gene TRBJ2-7; the D gene is possibly TRBD2 (6 bases). V lost 2 bases and J 0 bases, leaving 9 bases between the germline ends. This CDR3 comprises 14 residues. Germline CDR1 is SGHKS and CDR2 is YYEKEE (reference sequence). Here the CDR3 reads CASSFWGVSYEQYF. The CDR3, as DNA: TGTGCCAGCAGCTTTTGGGGGGTCTCCTACGAGCAGTACTTC.

The gene calls are TRBV19 and TRBJ2-5; a weak D match, TRBD1 (6 bases). Between the trimmed V and J ends, which lost 1 base and 1 base, there was a span of 7 bases. Germline V CDR1 and CDR2: LNHDA, SQIVND (reference sequence). This CDR3 has 14 amino acids. This CDR3 is CASSIVGAQETQYF. Written as DNA, the CDR3 is TGTGCCAGTAGTATAGTGGGGGCCCAAGAGACCCAGTACTTC.

The gene calls are TRBV7-9 and TRBJ2-5, with 8 bases matching TRBD1. J was trimmed by 4 bases and V by 4 bases; bases with no gene match: 11. This CDR3 comprises 16 residues. Germline V gene data show CDR1 as SEHNR and CDR2 as FQNEAQ (reference sequence). The CDR3 coding sequence is TGTGCCAGCAGCTCAGACAGGGGCTCCCCCTTAGAGACCCAGTACTTC. Translating gives CASSSDRGSPLETQYF.

The J gene is TRBJ2-2, the V gene TRBV21-1; no check of the table's D call, TRBD2, against the DNA was made. TRBV21-1 is a pseudogene. The CDR3 loop spans 14 amino acids. For the CDR3, the DNA is TGTGGCGCGAGACTAGATCCGAACACCGGGGAGCTGTTTTTT. This codes for CGARLDPNTGELFF.

This clone was detected only once. This chain joins TRBV12-5 and TRBJ2-1, with 7 positions matching TRBD1. This CDR3 has 13 residues. The V gene's germline CDR1 is LGHNT and CDR2 FRNRAP. V was pared by 3 bases and J by 9 bases, with 5 bases of the junction left unmatched. CDR3 residues: CASGFTGVREQFF. The CDR3 DNA follows: TGTGCTAGTGGTTTCACAGGGGTCCGTGAGCAGTTCTTC.

This clone was seen more than once but under ten times. Other nucleotide sequences in the sample specify the same CDR3. The chain links TRBV20-1 to TRBJ2-7, with unresolved D. Germline V gene sequence: CDR1 DFQATT, CDR2 SNEGSKA (reference sequence). V was cut by 2 bases and J by 2 bases, with 4 bases left in between. The CDR3 consists of 11 residues. Here the CDR3 DNA reads TGCAGTGCTAGAACTACCTACGAGCAGTACTTC. This gives the protein CSARTTYEQYF.

This sequence joins TRBV5-1 and TRBJ2-1, with 11 bases lining up with TRBD2. Germline CDR1 reads SGHRS; CDR2 reads YFSETQ. The CDR3 is 16 residues long. The J segment lost 3 bases and the V segment lost 3 bases, leaving 5 bases of the junction unmatched. The CDR3 here is CASSWGLAEDYNEQFF. CDR3 nucleotide sequence: TGCGCCAGCAGCTGGGGACTAGCGGAAGACTACAATGAGCAGTTCTTC. Supplemented by reference TRBV5-1 and TRBJ2-1, the full variable domain reads KAGVTQTPRYLIKTRGQQVTLSCSPISGHRSVSWYQQTPGQGLQFLFEYFSETQRNKGNFPGRFSGRQFSNSRSEMNVSTLELGDSALYLCASSWGLAEDYNEQFFGPGTRLTVL.

The chain joins TRBV7-8 to TRBJ1-1; D is uncertain. In germline, CDR1 is SGHVS, CDR2 FQNEAQ. V lost 5 bases, J lost 11 bases, and 15 bases lay in between. The CDR3 has 12 amino acids. The CDR3, as DNA: TGTGCCAGCAGCCCGATAACCTGGGAGGCTTTCTTT. Translated, it gives CASSPITWEAFF. Together with reference TRBV7-8 and TRBJ1-1, the CDR3 gives the full variable domain: GAGVSQSPRYKVAKRGQDVALRCDPISGHVSLFWYQQALGQGPEFLTYFQNEAQLDKSGLPSDRFFAERPEGSVSTLKIQRTQQEDSAVYLCASSPITWEAFFGQGTRLTVV.

V is TRBV4-2 and J is TRBJ2-1; tentative D call: TRBD2 (6 bases). The V end was cut by 3 bases, the J end by 5 bases, with 14 bases between. The germline gives CDR1 LGHNA, CDR2 YNFKEQ. CDR3 length equals 15 residues. In nucleotides, the CDR3 is TGTGCCAGCAGCCACGTTGGGGGGTTAAACAATGAGCAGTTCTTC. Its translation is CASSHVGGLNNEQFF.

The V call is TRBV5-4, the J call TRBJ1-1, with TRBD1 matching over 7 bases. The trim removed 6 bases at V and 7 bases at J, leaving 12 bases unmatched. The CDR3 has 14 residues. CDR1 is SGHNT and CDR2 is YYREEE in the germline V gene (reference sequence). The CDR3 coding sequence is TGTGCCAGCATCCGCGACAGGGCTCGCAATGAAGCTTTCTTT. It is translated as CASIRDRARNEAFF.

V gene TRBV10-2 combines with J gene TRBJ2-4, with 9 bases aligning to TRBD2. The V gene end was trimmed by 1 base and the J gene end by 3 bases; junction bases not matched to a gene: 10. Germline assignment: CDR1 WSHSY and CDR2 SAAADI. The CDR3 is 18 residues long. For the CDR3, the DNA is TGCGCCAGCAGTGAGTTCGGCAGCGGGGGGTTACTCAAAAACATTCAGTACTTC. Residues: CASSEFGSGGLLKNIQYF.